One and the same sample provided the 9 T cell receptor beta chains below, sequenced in a study of cytomegalovirus exposure and HLA in healthy donors. In the PCR, 60 Vbeta and 13 Jbeta primers were used. This table comes from immunoSEQ multiplex PCR, and its TCRdb copy is limited to in-frame clones, with some not included. The top ten clones hold 3.5% to 4.5% of a sample with some 120,000 clones, about four fifths of them seen once. The sample comprised PBMCs. The receptor source for this set is a man aged 25 to 40 in good health and CMV-seropositive.

The CDR3 region is CASSPLVWGMNTEAFF. CDR3 DNA: TGTGCCAGCAGTCCCTTAGTGTGGGGCATGAACACTGAAGCTTTCTTT. The chain is built from TRBV9 and TRBJ1-1; weak D call: TRBD1 (5 bases). Looked up from germline, CDR1 is SGDLS and CDR2 is YYNGEE. The V gene lost 5 bases and the J gene lost 0 bases, with 17 bases spanning the gap. The CDR3 is 16 residues long. Full variable domain (outside the CDR3, taken from reference TRBV9 and TRBJ1-1): DSGVTQTPKHLITATGQRVTLRCSPRSGDLSVYWYQQSLDQGLQFLIQYYNGEERAKGNILERFSAQQFPDLHSELNLSSLELGDSALYFCASSPLVWGMNTEAFFGQGTRLTVV.

This clone has only one observation. The chain joins TRBV29-1 to TRBJ2-2; tentative D call: TRBD2 (6 bases). The CDR3 contains 13 residues. Germline V gene data show CDR1 as SQVTM and CDR2 as ANQGSEA. The V end lost 6 bases, the J end lost 6 bases, and 14 bases lay between the germline ends. CDR3 protein: CSVAPSAPGELFF. The CDR3 DNA follows: TGCAGCGTCGCGCCTAGCGCCCCCGGGGAGCTGTTTTTT.

This clone showed up just a few times. The DNA for the CDR3 is TGCGCCAGCAGCTTGTGGGGGGGGATGGCTAACTATGGCTACACCTTC. This gives the protein CASSLWGGMANYGYTF. The chain links TRBV5-1 to TRBJ1-2; possibly TRBD1 for D (5 bases). CDR1 and CDR2 (germline): SGHRS, YFSETQ. V gave up 1 base and J gave up 0 bases, with 13 bases separating them. This CDR3 comprises 16 residues.

V usage is TRBV6-1 and J usage is TRBJ1-2, with a tentative D call TRBD1 (5 bases). Trimming cost V 2 bases and J 0 bases, with 10 bases left between them. The CDR3 is 15 residues long. The germline CDR1 and CDR2 sequences are MNHNS and SASEGT. The CDR3 reads CASSEIDRANYGYTF. The CDR3 DNA sequence: TGTGCCAGCAGTGAAATCGACAGAGCTAACTATGGCTACACCTTC.

This chain's CDR3 is CASSIGDRPNYGYTF. CDR3 DNA: TGTGCCAGTAGTATAGGGGACAGACCTAACTATGGCTACACCTTC. The V gene is TRBV19, the J gene TRBJ1-2; 7 positions agree with TRBD1. V lost 1 base and J lost 0; bases outside the gene matches: 2. Germline CDR1 LNHDA, CDR2 SQIVND (reference sequence). The CDR3 is 15 residues long.

J is TRBJ1-2 and V is TRBV7-3; 8 positions match TRBD1. Germline CDR1 SGHTA, CDR2 FQGTGA. The CDR3 contains 15 residues. J lost 6 bases, V lost 8 bases, and 14 bases had no gene match. The CDR3 coding sequence is TGTGCCAGCGGATACTCAGGGGGCGGAAACGATGGCTACACCTTC. Translation gives CASGYSGGGNDGYTF.

Written as DNA, the CDR3 is TGTGCCAGCAGCCCCAGGCGTGCCGGGAACTACGAGCAGTACTTC. Translating it yields CASSPRRAGNYEQYF. The rearrangement links TRBV7-2 to TRBJ2-7; tentatively, D is TRBD2 (5 bases). This CDR3 is built from 15 residues. CDR1 SGHTA and CDR2 FQGNSA come from the germline V gene. The ends were cut back, 5 bases at V and 3 bases at J, with 17 bases in the middle. Using reference TRBV7-2 and TRBJ2-7 for the parts outside the CDR3, the full variable domain is GAGVSQSPSNKVTEKGKDVELRCDPISGHTALYWYRQSLGQGLEFLIYFQGNSAPDKSGLPSDRFSAERTGGSVSTLTIQRTQQEDSAVYLCASSPRRAGNYEQYFGPGTRLTVT.

The chain carries TRBV9 and TRBJ2-5; 11 bases line up with TRBD2. The germline gives CDR1 SGDLS, CDR2 YYNGEE. J gave up 4 bases and V 4 bases, and 6 bases lay outside the gene matches. This CDR3 spans 15 amino acids. DNA of the CDR3: TGTGCCAGCAGCATAACTAGCGGGAGTGGAGAGACCCAGTACTTC. It is translated as CASSITSGSGETQYF. The variable domain in full, completed from reference TRBV9 and TRBJ2-5, reads DSGVTQTPKHLITATGQRVTLRCSPRSGDLSVYWYQQSLDQGLQFLIQYYNGEERAKGNILERFSAQQFPDLHSELNLSSLELGDSALYFCASSITSGSGETQYFGPGTRLLVL.

This clone was seen a few times. The chain couples TRBV11-2 to TRBJ2-1, with D possibly matching TRBD1 (6 bases). Germline lookup yields CDR1 SGHAT and CDR2 FQNNGV. Trimming stripped 1 base from V and 2 bases from J, with 9 bases between. The CDR3 is 15 residues long. Here the CDR3 reads CASSLASGAYNEQFF. CDR3 nucleotides: TGTGCCAGCAGCTTAGCCTCAGGGGCCTACAATGAGCAGTTCTTC.